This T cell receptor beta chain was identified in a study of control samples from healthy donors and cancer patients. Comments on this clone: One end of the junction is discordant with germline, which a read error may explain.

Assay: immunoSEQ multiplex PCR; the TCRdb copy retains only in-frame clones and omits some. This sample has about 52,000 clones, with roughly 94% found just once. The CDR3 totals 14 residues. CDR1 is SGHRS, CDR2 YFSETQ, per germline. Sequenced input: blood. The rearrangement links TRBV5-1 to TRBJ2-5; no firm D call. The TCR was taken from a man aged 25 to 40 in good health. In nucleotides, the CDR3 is TGCGCCAGCAGCTTGGAGGTCAGCCAAGGGACCCAGTACTTC. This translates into CASSLEVSQGTQYF.